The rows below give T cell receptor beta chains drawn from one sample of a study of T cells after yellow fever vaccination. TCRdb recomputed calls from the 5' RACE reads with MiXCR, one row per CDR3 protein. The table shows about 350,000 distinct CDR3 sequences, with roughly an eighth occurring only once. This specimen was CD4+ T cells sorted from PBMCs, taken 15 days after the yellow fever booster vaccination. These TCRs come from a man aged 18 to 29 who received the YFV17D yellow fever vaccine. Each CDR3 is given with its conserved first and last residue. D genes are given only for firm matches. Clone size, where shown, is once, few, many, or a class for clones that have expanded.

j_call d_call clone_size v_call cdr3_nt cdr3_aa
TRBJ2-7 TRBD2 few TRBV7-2 TGTGCCAGCAGGCCCTCTAGCGGGGGGGTCTACGAGCAGTACTTC CASRPSSGGVYEQYF
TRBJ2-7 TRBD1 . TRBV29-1 TGCAGCGTTACCGGGACAGGAAACTACGAGCAGTACTTC CSVTGTGNYEQYF
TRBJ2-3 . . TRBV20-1 TGCAGTGCTAGCCCCCTCGGAAGCGCGGATGGGTTGGGGACGCAGTATTTT CSASPLGSADGLGTQYF
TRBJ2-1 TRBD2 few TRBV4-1 TGCGCCAGCAGCTACAGACTAGCGGACAATGAGCAGTTCTTC CASSYRLADNEQFF
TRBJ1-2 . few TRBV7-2 TGTGCCAGCAGCTTAAGTCGGGGTGGCTACACCTTC CASSLSRGGYTF
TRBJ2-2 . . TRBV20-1 TGCAGTGCTAGAGTACGAGCGGGACAGTCCAACACCGGGGAGCTGTTTTTT CSARVRAGQSNTGELFF
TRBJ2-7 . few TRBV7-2 TGTGCCAGCAGCTTCCCAGGACATTACGAGCAGTACTTC CASSFPGHYEQYF
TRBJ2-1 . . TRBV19 TGTGCCAGCGGGCGGGCCCTCAATGAGCAGTTCTTC CASGRALNEQFF
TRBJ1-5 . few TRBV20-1 TGCAGTGCTACACAGGCGGACAGCAATCAGCCCCAGCATTTT CSATQADSNQPQHF
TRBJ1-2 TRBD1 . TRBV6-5 TGTGCCAGCAGTTGGGAACAGGGGTTGGAAGGCTACACCTTC CASSWEQGLEGYTF
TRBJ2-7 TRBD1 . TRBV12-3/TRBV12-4 TGTGCCAGTCAAAGGGGACAGAACTACGAGCAGTACTTC CASQRGQNYEQYF
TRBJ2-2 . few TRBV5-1 TGCGCCAGCAGCTTCGCCGGGGTCACCGGGGAGCTGTTTTTT CASSFAGVTGELFF
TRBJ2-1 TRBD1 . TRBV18 TGTGCCAGCATCCGGGACAGGGGTTTCAATGAGCAGTTCTTC CASIRDRGFNEQFF